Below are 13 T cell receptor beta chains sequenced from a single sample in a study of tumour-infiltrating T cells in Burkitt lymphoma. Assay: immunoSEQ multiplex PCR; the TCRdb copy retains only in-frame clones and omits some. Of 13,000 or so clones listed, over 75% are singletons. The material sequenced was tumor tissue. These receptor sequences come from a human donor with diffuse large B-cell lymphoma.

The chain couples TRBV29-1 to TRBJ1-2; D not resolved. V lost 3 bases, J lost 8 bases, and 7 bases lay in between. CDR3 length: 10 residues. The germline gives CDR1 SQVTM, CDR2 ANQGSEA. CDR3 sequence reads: CSVDVGGYTF. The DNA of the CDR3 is TGCAGCGTTGACGTGGGAGGCTACACCTTC.

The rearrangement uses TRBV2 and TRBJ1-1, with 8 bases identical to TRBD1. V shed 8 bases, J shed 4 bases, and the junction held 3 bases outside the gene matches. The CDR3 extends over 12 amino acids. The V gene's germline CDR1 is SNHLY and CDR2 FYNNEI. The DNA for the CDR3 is TGTGCCAGCCGTACAGGGGGCACTGAAGCTTTCTTT. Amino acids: CASRTGGTEAFF.

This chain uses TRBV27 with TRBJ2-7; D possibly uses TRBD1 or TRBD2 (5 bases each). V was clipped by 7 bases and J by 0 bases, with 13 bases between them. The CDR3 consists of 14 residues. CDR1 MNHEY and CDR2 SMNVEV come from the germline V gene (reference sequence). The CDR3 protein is CASKGRDSSYEQYF. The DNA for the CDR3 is TGTGCCAGCAAGGGACGGGATAGCTCCTACGAGCAGTACTTC.

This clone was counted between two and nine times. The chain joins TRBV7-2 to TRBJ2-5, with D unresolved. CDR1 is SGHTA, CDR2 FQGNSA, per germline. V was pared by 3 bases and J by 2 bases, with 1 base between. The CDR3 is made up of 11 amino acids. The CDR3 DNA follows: TGTGCCAGCAGCTTTCAAGAGACCCAGTACTTC. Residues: CASSFQETQYF.

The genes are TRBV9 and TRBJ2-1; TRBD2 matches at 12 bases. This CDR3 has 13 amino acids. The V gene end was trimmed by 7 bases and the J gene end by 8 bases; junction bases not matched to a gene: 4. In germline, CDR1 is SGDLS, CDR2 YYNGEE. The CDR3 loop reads CASGLAGRDEQFF. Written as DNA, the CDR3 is TGTGCCAGCGGACTAGCGGGACGGGATGAGCAGTTCTTC.

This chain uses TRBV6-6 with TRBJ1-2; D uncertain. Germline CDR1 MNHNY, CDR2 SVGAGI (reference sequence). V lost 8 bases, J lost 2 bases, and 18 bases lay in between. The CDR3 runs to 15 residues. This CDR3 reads CASSSVWAANYGYTF. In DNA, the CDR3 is TGTGCCAGCTCATCGGTTTGGGCAGCAAACTATGGCTACACCTTC.

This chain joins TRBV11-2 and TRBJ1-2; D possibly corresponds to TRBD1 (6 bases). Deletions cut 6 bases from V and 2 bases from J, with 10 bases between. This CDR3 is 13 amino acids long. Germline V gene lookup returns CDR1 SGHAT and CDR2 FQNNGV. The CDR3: CASRLTGNYGYTF. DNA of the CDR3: TGTGCCAGCAGACTAACAGGGAACTATGGCTACACCTTC.

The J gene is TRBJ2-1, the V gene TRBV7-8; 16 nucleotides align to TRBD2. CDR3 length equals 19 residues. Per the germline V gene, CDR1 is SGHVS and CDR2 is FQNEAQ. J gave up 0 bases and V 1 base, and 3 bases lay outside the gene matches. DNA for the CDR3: TGTGCCAGCAGCTTAGGGGGACTAGCGGGAGGGAGCTCCTACAATGAGCAGTTCTTC. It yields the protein CASSLGGLAGGSSYNEQFF.

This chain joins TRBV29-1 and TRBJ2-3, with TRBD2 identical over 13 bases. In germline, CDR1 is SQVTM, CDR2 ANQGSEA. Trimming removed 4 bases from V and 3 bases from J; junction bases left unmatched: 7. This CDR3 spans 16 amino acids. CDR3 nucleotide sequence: TGCAGCGTTGCGCGGACTAGCGGGGGAAGTACAGATACGCAGTATTTT. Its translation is CSVARTSGGSTDTQYF.

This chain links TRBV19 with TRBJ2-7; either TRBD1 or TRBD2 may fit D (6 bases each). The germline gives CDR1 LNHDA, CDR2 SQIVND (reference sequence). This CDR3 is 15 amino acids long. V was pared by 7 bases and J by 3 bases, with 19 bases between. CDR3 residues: CASTIMRGGLYEQYF. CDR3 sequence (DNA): TGTGCCAGTACTATTATGAGAGGGGGACTCTACGAGCAGTACTTC.

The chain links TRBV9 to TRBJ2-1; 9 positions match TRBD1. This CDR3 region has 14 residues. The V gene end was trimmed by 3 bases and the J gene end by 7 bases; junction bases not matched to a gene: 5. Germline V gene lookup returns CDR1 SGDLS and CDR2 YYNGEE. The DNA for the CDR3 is TGTGCCAGCAGCGGGGGACAGGGCAAGAATGAGCAGTTCTTC. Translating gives CASSGGQGKNEQFF.

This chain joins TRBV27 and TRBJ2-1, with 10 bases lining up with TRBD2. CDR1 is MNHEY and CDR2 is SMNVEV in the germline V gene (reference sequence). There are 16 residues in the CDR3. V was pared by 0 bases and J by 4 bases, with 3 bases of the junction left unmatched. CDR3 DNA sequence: TGTGCCAGCAGTTTATCACCTAGCGGGAGTTACAATGAGCAGTTCTTC. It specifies CASSLSPSGSYNEQFF.

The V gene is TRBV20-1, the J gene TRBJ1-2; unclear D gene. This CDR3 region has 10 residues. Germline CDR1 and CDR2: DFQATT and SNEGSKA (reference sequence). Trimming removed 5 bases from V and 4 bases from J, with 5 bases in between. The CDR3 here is CSAPLYGYTF. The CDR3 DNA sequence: TGCAGTGCTCCTCTCTATGGCTACACCTTC.